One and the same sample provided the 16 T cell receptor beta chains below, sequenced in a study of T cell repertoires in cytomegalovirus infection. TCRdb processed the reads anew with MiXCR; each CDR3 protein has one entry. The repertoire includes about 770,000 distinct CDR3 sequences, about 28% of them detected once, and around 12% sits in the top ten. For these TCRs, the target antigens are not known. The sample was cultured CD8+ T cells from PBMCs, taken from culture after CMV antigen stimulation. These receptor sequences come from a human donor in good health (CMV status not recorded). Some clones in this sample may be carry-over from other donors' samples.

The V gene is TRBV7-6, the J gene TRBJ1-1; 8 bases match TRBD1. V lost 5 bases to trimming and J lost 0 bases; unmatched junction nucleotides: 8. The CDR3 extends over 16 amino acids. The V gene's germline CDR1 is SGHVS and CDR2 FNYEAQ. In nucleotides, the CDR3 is TGTGCCAGCAGCCCGGGGACAGGTCCGATGAACACTGAAGCTTTCTTT. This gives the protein CASSPGTGPMNTEAFF.

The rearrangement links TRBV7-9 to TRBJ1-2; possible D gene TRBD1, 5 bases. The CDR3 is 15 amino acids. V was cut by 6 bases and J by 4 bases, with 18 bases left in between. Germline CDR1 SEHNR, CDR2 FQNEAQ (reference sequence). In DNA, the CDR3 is TGTGCCAGCAGGGGGACCGGCACACCTAGCTATGGCTACACCTTC. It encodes CASRGTGTPSYGYTF.

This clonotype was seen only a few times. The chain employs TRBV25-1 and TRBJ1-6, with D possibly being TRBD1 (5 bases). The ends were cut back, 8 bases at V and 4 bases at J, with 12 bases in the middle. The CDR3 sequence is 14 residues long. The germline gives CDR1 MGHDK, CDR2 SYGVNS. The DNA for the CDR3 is TGTGCCAGCGGGGGTCGTGGGTATAATTCACCCCTCCACTTT. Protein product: CASGGRGYNSPLHF.

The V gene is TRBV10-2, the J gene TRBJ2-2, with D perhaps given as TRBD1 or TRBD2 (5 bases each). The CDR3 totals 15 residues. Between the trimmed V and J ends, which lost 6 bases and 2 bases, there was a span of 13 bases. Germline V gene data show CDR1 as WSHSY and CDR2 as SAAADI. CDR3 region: CASREGIPNTGELFF. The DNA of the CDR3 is TGCGCCAGCAGAGAGGGGATACCTAACACCGGGGAGCTGTTTTTT.

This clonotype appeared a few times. The CDR3 here is CATSVASGGTDTQYF. The CDR3, as DNA: TGTGCCACCAGTGTGGCTAGCGGGGGCACAGATACGCAGTATTTT. J is TRBJ2-3 and V is TRBV24-1; TRBD2 matches at 9 bases. The ends lost 5 bases at V and 1 base at J; junction bases unmatched: 3. The CDR3 contains 15 residues. Germline V gene data show CDR1 as KGHDR and CDR2 as SFDVKD.

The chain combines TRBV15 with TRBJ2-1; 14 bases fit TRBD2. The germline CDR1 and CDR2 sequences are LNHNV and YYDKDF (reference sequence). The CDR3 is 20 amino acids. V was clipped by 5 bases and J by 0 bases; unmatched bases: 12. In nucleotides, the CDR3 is TGTGCCACCAGCTATCCTTGGACTAGCGGGGGGCCCAGCTCCTACAATGAGCAGTTCTTC. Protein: CATSYPWTSGGPSSYNEQFF.

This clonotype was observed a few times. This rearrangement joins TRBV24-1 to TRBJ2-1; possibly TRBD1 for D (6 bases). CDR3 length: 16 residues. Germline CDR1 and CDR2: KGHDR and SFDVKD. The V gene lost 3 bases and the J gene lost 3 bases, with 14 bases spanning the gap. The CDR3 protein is CATSDSRDTFYNEQFF. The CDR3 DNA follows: TGTGCCACCAGTGATAGCCGGGACACATTCTACAATGAGCAGTTCTTC.

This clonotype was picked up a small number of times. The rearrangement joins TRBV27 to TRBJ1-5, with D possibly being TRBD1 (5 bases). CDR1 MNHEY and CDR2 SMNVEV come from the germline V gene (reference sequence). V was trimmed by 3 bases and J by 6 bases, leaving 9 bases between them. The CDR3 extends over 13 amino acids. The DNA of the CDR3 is TGTGCCAGCAGTTTTGGAGGGGTTCAGCCCCAGCATTTT. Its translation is CASSFGGVQPQHF.

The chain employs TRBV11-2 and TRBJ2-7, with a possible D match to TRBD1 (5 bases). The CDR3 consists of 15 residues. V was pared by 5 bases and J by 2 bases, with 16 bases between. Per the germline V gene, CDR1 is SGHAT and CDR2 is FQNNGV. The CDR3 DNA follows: TGTGCCAGCAGCATCGGACACCCCTCCGCCTACGAGCAGTACGTC. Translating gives CASSIGHPSAYEQYV.

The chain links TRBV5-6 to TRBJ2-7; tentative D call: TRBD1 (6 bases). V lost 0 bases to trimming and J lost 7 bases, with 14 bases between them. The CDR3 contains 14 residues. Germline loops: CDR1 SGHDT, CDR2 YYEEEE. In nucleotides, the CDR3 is TGTGCCAGCAGCTTGGCGGGACACCCACGAGAGCAGTACTTC. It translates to CASSLAGHPREQYF.

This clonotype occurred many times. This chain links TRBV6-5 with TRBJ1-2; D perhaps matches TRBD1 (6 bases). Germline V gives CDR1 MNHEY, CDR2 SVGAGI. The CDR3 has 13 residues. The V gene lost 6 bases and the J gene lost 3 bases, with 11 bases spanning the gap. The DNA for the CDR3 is TGTGCCAGCAGCATTGGGGGCGACTATGGCTACACCTTC. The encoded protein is CASSIGGDYGYTF.

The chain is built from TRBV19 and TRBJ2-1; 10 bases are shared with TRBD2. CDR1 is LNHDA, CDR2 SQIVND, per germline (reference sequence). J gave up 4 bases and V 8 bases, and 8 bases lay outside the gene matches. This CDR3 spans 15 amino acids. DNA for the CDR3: TGTGCCAGTGAGGACGAAGCGGGGGGGTACAATGAGCAGTTCTTC. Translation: CASEDEAGGYNEQFF.

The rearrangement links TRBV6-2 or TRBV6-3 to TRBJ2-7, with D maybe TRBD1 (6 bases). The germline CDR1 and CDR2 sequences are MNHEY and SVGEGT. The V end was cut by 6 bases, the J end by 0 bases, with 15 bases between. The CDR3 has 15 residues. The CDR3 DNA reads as TGTGCCAGCAGCCCAGGGGACCGGAGCTCCTACGAGCAGTACGTC. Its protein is CASSPGDRSSYEQYV.

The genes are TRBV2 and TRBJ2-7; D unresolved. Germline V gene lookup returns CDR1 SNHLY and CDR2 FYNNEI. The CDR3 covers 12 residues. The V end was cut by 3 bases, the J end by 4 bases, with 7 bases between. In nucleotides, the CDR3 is TGTGCCAGCAGTGATGGAGTGTACGAGCAGTACGTC. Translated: CASSDGVYEQYV.

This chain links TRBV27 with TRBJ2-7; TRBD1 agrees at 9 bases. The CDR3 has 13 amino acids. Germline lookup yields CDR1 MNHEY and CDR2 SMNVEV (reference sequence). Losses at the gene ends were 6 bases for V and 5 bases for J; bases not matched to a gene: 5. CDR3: CASSPGTGNEQYF. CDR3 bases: TGTGCCAGCAGCCCCGGGACAGGGAACGAGCAGTACTTC.

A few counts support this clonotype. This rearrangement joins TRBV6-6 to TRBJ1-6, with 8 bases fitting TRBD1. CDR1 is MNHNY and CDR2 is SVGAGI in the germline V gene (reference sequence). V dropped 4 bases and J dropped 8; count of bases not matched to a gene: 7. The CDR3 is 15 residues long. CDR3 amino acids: CASSSLTGEDSPLHF. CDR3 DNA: TGTGCCAGCAGTTCTCTGACAGGGGAGGATTCACCCCTCCACTTT.